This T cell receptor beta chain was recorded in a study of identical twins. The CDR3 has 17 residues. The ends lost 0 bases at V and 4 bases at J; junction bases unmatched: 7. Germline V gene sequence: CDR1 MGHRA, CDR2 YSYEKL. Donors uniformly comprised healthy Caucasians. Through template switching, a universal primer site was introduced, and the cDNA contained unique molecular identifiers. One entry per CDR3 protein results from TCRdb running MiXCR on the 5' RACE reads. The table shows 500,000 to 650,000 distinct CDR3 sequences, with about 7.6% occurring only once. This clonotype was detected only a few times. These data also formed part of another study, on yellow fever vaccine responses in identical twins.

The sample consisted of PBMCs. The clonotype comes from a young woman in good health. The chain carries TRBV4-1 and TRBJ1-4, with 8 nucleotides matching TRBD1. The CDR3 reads CASSQDPGQANNEKLFF. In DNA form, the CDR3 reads TGCGCCAGCAGCCAAGATCCGGGACAGGCTAATAATGAAAAACTGTTTTTT.